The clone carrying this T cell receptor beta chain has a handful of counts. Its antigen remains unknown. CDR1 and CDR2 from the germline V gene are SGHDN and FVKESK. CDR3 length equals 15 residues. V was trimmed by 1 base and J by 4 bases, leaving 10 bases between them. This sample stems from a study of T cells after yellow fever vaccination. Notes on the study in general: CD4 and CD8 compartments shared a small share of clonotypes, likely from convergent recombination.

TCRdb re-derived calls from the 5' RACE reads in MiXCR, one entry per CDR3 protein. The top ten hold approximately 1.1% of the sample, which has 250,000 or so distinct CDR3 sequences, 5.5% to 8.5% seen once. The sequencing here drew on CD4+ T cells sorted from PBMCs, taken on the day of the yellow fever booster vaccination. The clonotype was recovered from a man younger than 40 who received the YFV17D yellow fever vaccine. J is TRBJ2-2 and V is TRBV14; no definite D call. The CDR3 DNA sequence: TGTGCCAGCAGCCAAGCCGGGTCAGTCACCGGGGAGCTGTTTTTT. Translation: CASSQAGSVTGELFF.